Here is one T cell receptor beta chain with its context. The sample is drawn from a study of monozygotic twins with inflammatory bowel disease. The CDR3 runs to 13 residues. Per germline, CDR1 SQVTM and CDR2 ANQGSEA. A template switching step added UMIs, each with a 6-nucleotide sample barcode. From its re-call of the 5' RACE reads, TCRdb lists each CDR3 protein once, without DNA. The repertoire table contains 350,000 to 550,000 distinct CDR3 sequences. This sequence was found in a human donor with ulcerative colitis or Crohn's disease, or a healthy co-twin of an affected twin (not recorded which). What was sequenced was blood. The chain couples TRBV29-1 to TRBJ2-2; TCRdb's D call of TRBD2 is untestable without DNA. The CDR3 loop is CSVGPSWTGELFF.